Each of the 16 T cell receptor beta chains below was sequenced from the same sample in a study of OX40 agonist ivuxolimab in advanced cancers. The method was immunoSEQ multiplex PCR; TCRdb's version includes in-frame clones alone and lacks a portion of them. The sample gives about 110,000 clones, roughly 90% of which show up once; about 0.28% is in the top ten. The material sequenced was CD4+ or CD8+ T cells sorted from blood, taken in a trial of the OX40 agonist ivuxolimab. The origin of the receptors is an adult with an advanced solid tumor such as melanoma, head and neck, liver or kidney cancer.

The V gene is TRBV6-5, the J gene TRBJ2-3, with TRBD1 identical over 9 bases. The CDR3 sequence is 15 residues long. Germline CDR1 is MNHEY and CDR2 is SVGAGI. J was trimmed by 0 bases and V by 4 bases; bases with no gene match: 2. The CDR3 nucleotides read TGTGCCAGCAGTTCTGGGACAGGGAGCACAGATACGCAGTATTTT. This gives the protein CASSSGTGSTDTQYF.

As to this clone: One end of the junction is discordant with germline, which a read error may explain. The chain couples TRBV15 to TRBJ2-1, with unresolved D. The CDR3 has 13 residues. From germline, CDR1 is LNHNV and CDR2 YYDKDF (reference sequence). CDR3 protein: CATSRDSGSEGVF. CDR3 bases: TGTGCCACCAGCAGAGATTCCGGGTCAGAAGGAGTCTTC.

The chain employs TRBV9 and TRBJ2-6; TRBD2 is a possible D gene (6 bases). The CDR3 has 16 amino acids. CDR1 and CDR2 from the germline V gene are SGDLS and YYNGEE. Trimming shortened V by 4 bases and J by 1 base, and 12 bases separated the two germline ends. The CDR3: CASSSLGGSGANVLTF. The CDR3 DNA follows: TGTGCCAGCAGCTCCTTGGGGGGTTCTGGGGCCAACGTCCTGACTTTC. Supplemented by reference TRBV9 and TRBJ2-6, the full variable domain reads DSGVTQTPKHLITATGQRVTLRCSPRSGDLSVYWYQQSLDQGLQFLIQYYNGEERAKGNILERFSAQQFPDLHSELNLSSLELGDSALYFCASSSLGGSGANVLTFGAGSRLTVL.

The rearrangement uses TRBV9 and TRBJ1-1; no clear D. V was clipped by 2 bases and J by 3 bases, with 26 bases between them. The CDR3 has 19 residues. Germline CDR1 SGDLS, CDR2 YYNGEE. The CDR3 region is CASSVSPGSLGSGYTEAFF. CDR3 bases: TGTGCCAGCAGCGTCAGTCCGGGCAGCCTGGGTAGTGGATACACTGAAGCTTTCTTT. Complete variable domain (other parts from reference TRBV9 and TRBJ1-1): DSGVTQTPKHLITATGQRVTLRCSPRSGDLSVYWYQQSLDQGLQFLIQYYNGEERAKGNILERFSAQQFPDLHSELNLSSLELGDSALYFCASSVSPGSLGSGYTEAFFGQGTRLTVV.

The chain couples TRBV29-1 to TRBJ2-3; 10 nucleotides line up with TRBD2. With V trimmed by 3 bases and J by 4 bases, 4 bases remained unmatched. The CDR3 has 14 residues. Looked up from germline, CDR1 is SQVTM and CDR2 is ANQGSEA. CDR3 DNA: TGCAGCGTTGATAGGCTAGCGGGGGCAGATACGCAGTATTTT. Protein: CSVDRLAGADTQYF.

V is TRBV7-9 and J is TRBJ2-3; no definite D call. The germline V and J ends were trimmed by 5 bases and 3 bases, with 6 bases remaining between them. Germline lookup yields CDR1 SEHNR and CDR2 FQNEAQ (reference sequence). The CDR3 has 12 amino acids. The DNA for the CDR3 is TGTGCCAGCAGCCCCCCTACAGATACGCAGTATTTT. It specifies CASSPPTDTQYF.

The genes are TRBV9 and TRBJ1-1; D may be TRBD1 (6 bases). V was pared by 6 bases and J by 3 bases, with 12 bases between. CDR1 SGDLS and CDR2 YYNGEE come from the germline V gene. The CDR3 sequence is 13 residues long. For the CDR3, the DNA is TGTGCCAGCACGCAGGGGCCGGACACTGAAGCTTTCTTT. Amino acid sequence: CASTQGPDTEAFF. Full variable domain (outside the CDR3, taken from reference TRBV9 and TRBJ1-1): DSGVTQTPKHLITATGQRVTLRCSPRSGDLSVYWYQQSLDQGLQFLIQYYNGEERAKGNILERFSAQQFPDLHSELNLSSLELGDSALYFCASTQGPDTEAFFGQGTRLTVV.

The chain joins TRBV6-6 to TRBJ1-5; no definite D call. Germline V lookup: CDR1 MNHNY, CDR2 SVGAGI (reference sequence). There are 14 residues in the CDR3. The ends were cut back, 2 bases at V and 1 base at J, with 6 bases in the middle. CDR3 region: CASSYVSSNQPQHF. The CDR3 coding sequence is TGTGCCAGCAGTTACGTCAGCAGCAATCAGCCCCAGCATTTT.

The rearrangement uses TRBV4-2 and TRBJ2-5; 8 nucleotides line up with TRBD2. The CDR3 extends over 17 amino acids. Germline trimming cut 1 base from V and 2 bases from J; bases unmatched to any gene: 9. The germline CDR1 and CDR2 sequences are LGHNA and YNFKEQ. The CDR3 reads CASSQGLQREFQETQYF. Here the CDR3 DNA reads TGTGCCAGCAGCCAAGGACTCCAGCGGGAGTTTCAAGAGACCCAGTACTTC.

The rearrangement links TRBV9 to TRBJ2-5; D unresolved. V dropped 1 base and J dropped 2 bases, with 6 bases sitting between them. This CDR3 region has 13 residues. The germline V gene encodes CDR1 SGDLS and CDR2 YYNGEE. CDR3 coding DNA: TGTGCCAGCAGCGTATTTTCACAAGAGACCCAGTACTTC. It specifies CASSVFSQETQYF.

The chain combines TRBV7-2 with TRBJ2-7, with 13 bases aligning to TRBD2. This CDR3 region has 17 residues. Germline V gene lookup returns CDR1 SGHTA and CDR2 FQGNSA. The V gene end was trimmed by 4 bases and the J gene end by 3 bases; junction bases not matched to a gene: 9. CDR3: CASSSRGLAGTFYEQYF. The CDR3 nucleotides read TGTGCCAGCAGCTCGCGGGGACTAGCGGGGACCTTCTACGAGCAGTACTTC.

The chain carries TRBV19 and TRBJ1-1, with D possibly TRBD1 on 6 matching bases. Germline CDR1 and CDR2: LNHDA and SQIVND (reference sequence). The CDR3 length is 14 residues. V lost 8 bases and J lost 1, with 14 bases in between. CDR3 in DNA: TGTGCCAGTGGAAAGGACAGCCAGAACACTGAAGCTTTCTTT. It yields the protein CASGKDSQNTEAFF.

The chain is built from TRBV18 and TRBJ1-4; D gene unclear. The CDR3 consists of 13 residues. CDR1 and CDR2 from the germline V gene are KGHSH and LQKENI. Trimming left V 3 bases short and J 5 bases short, with 7 bases between. CDR3: CASSPALNEKLFF. The CDR3 region has the DNA TGTGCCAGCTCACCGGCGTTAAATGAAAAACTGTTTTTT. Looking up the rest from reference TRBV18 and TRBJ1-4 gives the full variable domain: NAGVMQNPRHLVRRRGQEARLRCSPMKGHSHVYWYRQLPEEGLKFMVYLQKENIIDESGMPKERFSAEFPKEGPSILRIQQVVRGDSAAYFCASSPALNEKLFFGSGTQLSVL.

The chain carries TRBV28 and TRBJ2-7; D is ambiguous. V shed 6 bases and J shed 0 bases, with 9 bases lying between them. The germline V gene encodes CDR1 MDHEN and CDR2 SYDVKM. The CDR3 is 13 amino acids. CDR3 region: CASRMTGSYEQYF. CDR3 DNA: TGTGCCAGCAGGATGACTGGCTCCTACGAGCAGTACTTC.

The gene calls are TRBV28 and TRBJ1-5; 9 bases fit TRBD1. With 3 bases clipped from V and 3 bases from J, the junction kept 3 bases outside the gene matches. CDR3 size: 15 residues. The germline CDR1 and CDR2 sequences are MDHEN and SYDVKM. Here the CDR3 DNA reads TGTGCCAGCAGTTTCGGGGACAGGGACAATCAGCCCCAGCATTTT. Amino acid sequence: CASSFGDRDNQPQHF.

The chain joins TRBV11-3 to TRBJ2-3; tentative D call: TRBD1 (6 bases). Germline lookup yields CDR1 SGHNT and CDR2 YENEEA. CDR3 length equals 15 residues. The ends were cut back, 4 bases at V and 0 bases at J, with 11 bases in the middle. In DNA form, the CDR3 reads TGTGCCAGCAGCTCCAGGACAGCTAGCACAGATACGCAGTATTTT. Amino acid sequence: CASSSRTASTDTQYF.